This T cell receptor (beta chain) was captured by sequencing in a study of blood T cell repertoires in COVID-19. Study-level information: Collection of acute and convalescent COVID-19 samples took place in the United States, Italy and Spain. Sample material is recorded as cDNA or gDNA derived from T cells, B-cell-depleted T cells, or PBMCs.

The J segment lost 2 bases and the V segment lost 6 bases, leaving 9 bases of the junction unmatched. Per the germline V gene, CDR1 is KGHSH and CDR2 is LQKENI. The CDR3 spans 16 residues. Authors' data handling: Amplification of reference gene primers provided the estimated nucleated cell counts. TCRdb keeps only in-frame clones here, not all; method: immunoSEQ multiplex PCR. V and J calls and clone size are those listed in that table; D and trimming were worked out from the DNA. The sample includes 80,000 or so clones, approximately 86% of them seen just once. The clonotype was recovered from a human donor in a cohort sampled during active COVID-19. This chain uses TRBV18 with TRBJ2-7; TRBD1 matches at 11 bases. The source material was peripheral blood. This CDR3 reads CASSHGGTGGTYEQYF. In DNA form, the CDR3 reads TGTGCCAGCTCTCATGGAGGGACAGGGGGGACCTACGAGCAGTACTTC.